The clone carrying this T cell receptor beta chain has only one observation. Use of 60 Vbeta and 13 Jbeta primers characterized the PCR. The repertoire was sequenced with immunoSEQ multiplex PCR; TCRdb's copy has only in-frame clones and lacks some. Here the sample spans tens of thousands of clones, less than 80% being singletons. The data stem from a study of cytomegalovirus exposure and HLA in healthy donors. Study-level information: From HLA-typed donors, an early data release held tens of millions of unique TCRs.

This CDR3 comprises 16 residues. V was clipped by 5 bases and J by 5 bases; unmatched bases: 4. Germline values: CDR1 SEHNR, CDR2 FQNEAQ (reference sequence). Sequenced input: PBMCs. The V and J genes are TRBV7-9 and TRBJ2-3, with 16 positions matching TRBD2. This TCR was recovered from a woman aged 40 to 50 in good health and CMV-seropositive. The CDR3 sequence is CASSPGLAGGGDTQYF. In DNA form, the CDR3 reads TGTGCCAGCAGCCCGGGACTAGCGGGGGGGGGAGATACGCAGTATTTT.